Listed below are T cell receptor beta chains from one sample, sequenced in a study of T cell responses to AZD1222 COVID-19 vaccine. The table came from immunoSEQ multiplex PCR; TCRdb's copy has only in-frame clones and leaves some out. The sample has about 120,000 clones, roughly 93% seen once. The input for sequencing was peripheral blood, taken 28 days after the second AZD1222 dose. These receptors all come from an adult who received the AZD1222 COVID-19 vaccine. Each CDR3 is given with its conserved first and last residue. Fields, in order: V gene, clone size, J gene, D gene, CDR3 DNA, CDR3 protein. D genes are given only for firm matches. Clone size is stated in some rows and not others, as once, few, many or a class when expanded.

V: TRBV12-5; size: NA; J: TRBJ2-5; D: TRBD1; DNA: TGTGCTAGTGGTCAGACAGGGATCCCAATCCAGTACTTC; CDR3: CASGQTGIPIQYF
V: TRBV11-2; size: NA; J: TRBJ2-7; D: NA; DNA: TGTGCCAGCCAAACCGGGGGCGGGTGGGGCCACGAGCAGTACTTC; CDR3: CASQTGGGWGHEQYF
V: TRBV5-4; size: NA; J: TRBJ1-4; D: NA; DNA: TGTGCCAGCAGCTTGTCTTCGGGACACGGGTCGGAAAAACTGTTTTTT; CDR3: CASSLSSGHGSEKLFF
V: TRBV7-3; size: NA; J: TRBJ2-1; D: NA; DNA: TGTGCCAGCAGCTTAAATTCCGAACAGCGAAGAGGCAATGAGCAGTTCTTC; CDR3: CASSLNSEQRRGNEQFF
V: TRBV27; size: NA; J: TRBJ1-5; D: NA; DNA: TGTGCCAGCAGTTTCCAGGGAGGTCAGCCCCAGCATTTT; CDR3: CASSFQGGQPQHF
V: TRBV3-1/TRBV3-2; size: NA; J: TRBJ2-7; D: TRBD2; DNA: TGTGCCAGCAGCCACAACCCGGGTTCTAGCGGTGTCTTCCCGTACTTC; CDR3: CASSHNPGSSGVFPYF
V: TRBV19; size: NA; J: TRBJ1-5; D: NA; DNA: TGTGCCAGTAGTCTCCGGGACGGTCCCAATCAGCCCCAGCATTTT; CDR3: CASSLRDGPNQPQHF
V: TRBV5-4; size: NA; J: TRBJ1-2; D: NA; DNA: TGTGCCAGCAGCCCCGGACGGATCCCTTCGGGCTACACCTTC; CDR3: CASSPGRIPSGYTF
V: TRBV30; size: NA; J: TRBJ1-5; D: NA; DNA: TGTGCCTGGAGTAATGGGGCAGGTCAGCCCCAGCATTTT; CDR3: CAWSNGAGQPQHF
V: TRBV5-1; size: NA; J: TRBJ2-2; D: NA; DNA: TGCGCCAGCAGCTTAACCCCGGGTCCCGGGGAGCTGTTTTTT; CDR3: CASSLTPGPGELFF
V: TRBV19; size: NA; J: TRBJ1-3; D: NA; DNA: TGTGCCAGTAGTATTGAGCTGGTCAGGACGGCTGGAAACACCATATATTTT; CDR3: CASSIELVRTAGNTIYF
V: TRBV9; size: NA; J: TRBJ2-2; D: NA; DNA: TGTGCCAGCAGCCCCGGTGACGGGGAGCTGTTTTTT; CDR3: CASSPGDGELFF
V: TRBV29-1; size: NA; J: TRBJ2-1; D: NA; DNA: TGCAGCGTTGACTACGGGAAGACTTACAATGAGCAGTTCTTC; CDR3: CSVDYGKTYNEQFF
V: TRBV4-1; size: NA; J: TRBJ2-7; D: NA; DNA: TGCGCCAGCAGCCAAGCCGGGTCTTTCTCCTACGAGCAGTACTTC; CDR3: CASSQAGSFSYEQYF
V: TRBV15; size: NA; J: TRBJ2-5; D: TRBD1; DNA: TGTGCCACCAGCAGTCCCCTGGACAGGGGGCATGAGACCCAGTACTTC; CDR3: CATSSPLDRGHETQYF
V: TRBV12-2; size: NA; J: TRBJ2-7; D: NA; DNA: TGTGCAAGTCGCCTTTTCGAGGGCGAGCAGTACTTC; CDR3: CASRLFEGEQYF
V: TRBV12-3/TRBV12-4; size: NA; J: TRBJ2-7; D: NA; DNA: TGTGCCAGCAGTTTACTTGCCGAGGACGAGCAGTACTTC; CDR3: CASSLLAEDEQYF
V: TRBV2; size: NA; J: TRBJ1-5; D: NA; DNA: TGTGCCAGCAGTGGTATTATAGGGGGTCCCGAGCATTTT; CDR3: CASSGIIGGPEHF
V: TRBV6-5; size: NA; J: TRBJ1-5; D: NA; DNA: TGTGCCAGCAGTTACTCGAGAATAGGGAATCAGCCCCAGCATTTT; CDR3: CASSYSRIGNQPQHF
V: TRBV11-3; size: NA; J: TRBJ2-7; D: NA; DNA: TGTGCCAGCAGCTCCCCGGGTAGCGAGCAGTACTTC; CDR3: CASSSPGSEQYF
V: TRBV18; size: once; J: TRBJ2-1; D: NA; DNA: TGTGCCAGCTCACCACCAACTGACAGAAGCTACAATGAGCAGTTCTTC; CDR3: CASSPPTDRSYNEQFF
V: TRBV6-4; size: NA; J: TRBJ1-5; D: NA; DNA: TGTGCCAGCAGCCAAGACCCCGCCAAGGGTCAGCCCCAGCATTTT; CDR3: CASSQDPAKGQPQHF
V: TRBV18; size: NA; J: TRBJ1-5; D: NA; DNA: TGTGCCAGCTCACCTGTCGCATCCCGGGGATATAGCAATCAGCCCCAGCATTTT; CDR3: CASSPVASRGYSNQPQHF
V: TRBV5-1; size: NA; J: TRBJ2-5; D: TRBD2; DNA: TGCGCCAGCAGCTTGGCCGTAGCGGGCGGTAAAGAGACCCAGTACTTC; CDR3: CASSLAVAGGKETQYF
V: TRBV28; size: NA; J: TRBJ1-2; D: NA; DNA: TGTGCCAGCAGTTACGGGACACTCAACTATGGCTACACCTTC; CDR3: CASSYGTLNYGYTF
V: TRBV6-5; size: NA; J: TRBJ2-5; D: NA; DNA: TGTGCCAGCAGTTACTCGGGGTTCCAAGAGACCCAGTACTTC; CDR3: CASSYSGFQETQYF
V: TRBV11-2; size: few; J: TRBJ2-2; D: TRBD1; DNA: TGTGCCAGCGGGCCTCTAGGGACAGGGAGGGCCGGGGAGCTGTTTTTT; CDR3: CASGPLGTGRAGELFF
V: TRBV28; size: NA; J: TRBJ2-7; D: NA; DNA: TGTGCCAGCAGTTTCTCCATGACAGTCTACGAGCAGTACTTC; CDR3: CASSFSMTVYEQYF
V: TRBV30; size: NA; J: TRBJ1-4; D: NA; DNA: TGTGCCTGGAGTGGGAAGGGAGGGGGTGAAAAACTGTTTTTT; CDR3: CAWSGKGGGEKLFF
V: TRBV5-6; size: NA; J: TRBJ1-1; D: NA; DNA: TGTGCCAGCAGCCACCTGGGCACTGAAGCTTTCTTT; CDR3: CASSHLGTEAFF
V: TRBV6-1; size: NA; J: TRBJ1-2; D: NA; DNA: TGTGCCAGCAGTGAAAGGACAGCCTCACCTAACTATGGCTACACCTTC; CDR3: CASSERTASPNYGYTF
V: TRBV27; size: NA; J: TRBJ1-2; D: NA; DNA: TGTGCCAGCAGTTTAAGTCTGGGGGCTACTAAACTCTATGGCTACACCTTC; CDR3: CASSLSLGATKLYGYTF
V: TRBV19; size: NA; J: TRBJ1-1; D: NA; DNA: TGTGCCAGTAGTATAGAGCGTGAAGCTTTCTTT; CDR3: CASSIEREAFF
V: TRBV5-4; size: NA; J: TRBJ2-5; D: TRBD2; DNA: TGTGCCAGCAGCCTCACTAGCGGGGGGGAGACCCAGTACTTC; CDR3: CASSLTSGGETQYF
V: TRBV30; size: NA; J: TRBJ2-7; D: TRBD1; DNA: TGTGCCTGGAGTGTACTTTATGGGACAGGAAAAACCTACGAGCAGTACTTC; CDR3: CAWSVLYGTGKTYEQYF
V: TRBV15; size: NA; J: TRBJ2-7; D: TRBD2; DNA: TGTGCCACCAGCAGAGACCCCTTCCGTGGCCTAGCGGGAGACTTCTACGAGCAGTACTTC; CDR3: CATSRDPFRGLAGDFYEQYF
V: TRBV28; size: NA; J: TRBJ2-7; D: NA; DNA: TGTGCCAGCGGGCGGCGGGATCCTTCCTACGAGCAGTACTTC; CDR3: CASGRRDPSYEQYF
V: TRBV19; size: NA; J: TRBJ1-5; D: NA; DNA: TGTGCCAGTAGTTTTTGGCTTGATCAGCCCCAGCATTTT; CDR3: CASSFWLDQPQHF
V: TRBV5-1; size: once; J: TRBJ2-4; D: NA; DNA: TGCGCCAGCAGCAAGGGCATAGCGGAGAGGGTTTCCAAAAACATTCAGTACTTC; CDR3: CASSKGIAERVSKNIQYF
V: TRBV14; size: once; J: TRBJ2-5; D: TRBD2; DNA: TGTGCCAGCAGCCTGGGACTAGCCCTCCAAGAGACCCAGTACTTC; CDR3: CASSLGLALQETQYF
V: TRBV5-1; size: once; J: TRBJ2-2; D: TRBD2; DNA: TGCGCCAGCAGCACTAGCGGGAGGGCCCGGAACACCGGGGAGCTGTTTTTT; CDR3: CASSTSGRARNTGELFF
V: TRBV30; size: NA; J: TRBJ1-3; D: NA; DNA: TGTGCCTGGAGAGTGCCCGGGACAACTGGAAACACCATATATTTT; CDR3: CAWRVPGTTGNTIYF